This T cell receptor (beta chain) was identified during a study of technical replicates of blood from several donors. This clone was detected once. Libraries were prepared by immunoSEQ multiplex PCR; TCRdb keeps only in-frame clonotypes and omits some of them. The data show roughly 87,000 clones, about 94% seen once. The CDR3 covers 15 residues. V shed 1 base and J 6 bases; nucleotides not matched to a gene: 8. Per the germline V gene, CDR1 is SGHRS and CDR2 is YFSETQ. Sequenced sample: T cells isolated from PBMCs. The TCR was taken from a human donor in good health. This sequence joins TRBV5-1 and TRBJ2-7; TRBD1 matches 9 bases. The CDR3 loop reads CASSLFTTGGGEQYF. CDR3 bases: TGCGCCAGCAGCTTGTTTACGACAGGGGGTGGCGAGCAGTACTTC. Full variable domain (rest looked up from reference TRBV5-1 and TRBJ2-7): KAGVTQTPRYLIKTRGQQVTLSCSPISGHRSVSWYQQTPGQGLQFLFEYFSETQRNKGNFPGRFSGRQFSNSRSEMNVSTLELGDSALYLCASSLFTTGGGEQYFGPGTRLTVT.